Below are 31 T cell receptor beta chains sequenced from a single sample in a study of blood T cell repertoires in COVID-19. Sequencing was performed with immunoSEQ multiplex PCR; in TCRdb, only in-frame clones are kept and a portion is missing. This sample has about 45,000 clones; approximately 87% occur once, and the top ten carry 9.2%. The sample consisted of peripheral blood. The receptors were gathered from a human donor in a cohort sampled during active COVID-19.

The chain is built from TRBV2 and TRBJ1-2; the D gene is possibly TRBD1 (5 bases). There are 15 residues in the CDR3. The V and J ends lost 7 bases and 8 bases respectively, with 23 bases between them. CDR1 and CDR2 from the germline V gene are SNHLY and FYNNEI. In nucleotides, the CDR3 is TGTGCCAGCATGGCGAACTTGGCTACTGGGGGGGGCTACACCTTC. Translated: CASMANLATGGGYTF. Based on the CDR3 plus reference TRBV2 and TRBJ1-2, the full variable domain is EPEVTQTPSHQVTQMGQEVILRCVPISNHLYFYWYRQILGQKVEFLVSFYNNEISEKSEIFDDQFSVERPDGSNFTLKIRSTKLEDSAMYFCASMANLATGGGYTFGSGTRLTVV.

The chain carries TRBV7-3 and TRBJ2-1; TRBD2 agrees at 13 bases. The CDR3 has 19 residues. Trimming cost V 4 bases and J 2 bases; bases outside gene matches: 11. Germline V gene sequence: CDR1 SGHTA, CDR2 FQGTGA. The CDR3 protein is CASSSTSGGPTDPYNEQFF. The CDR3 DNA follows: TGTGCCAGCAGCTCGACTAGCGGGGGGCCCACTGACCCCTACAATGAGCAGTTCTTC.

The CDR3 coding sequence is TGTGCCAGCAGTTCGACAGTCACCGGGGAGCTGTTTTTT. Its translation is CASSSTVTGELFF. The V and J genes are TRBV2 and TRBJ2-2; D is perhaps TRBD1 (5 bases). Trimming removed 5 bases at V and 4 bases at J, with 8 bases between. Germline assignment: CDR1 SNHLY and CDR2 FYNNEI. The CDR3 is made up of 13 amino acids.

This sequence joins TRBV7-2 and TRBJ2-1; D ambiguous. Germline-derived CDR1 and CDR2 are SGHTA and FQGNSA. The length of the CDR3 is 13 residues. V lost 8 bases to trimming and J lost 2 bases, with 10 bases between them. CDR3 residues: CASGQAAYNEQFF. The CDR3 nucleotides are TGTGCCAGCGGCCAGGCCGCCTACAATGAGCAGTTCTTC.

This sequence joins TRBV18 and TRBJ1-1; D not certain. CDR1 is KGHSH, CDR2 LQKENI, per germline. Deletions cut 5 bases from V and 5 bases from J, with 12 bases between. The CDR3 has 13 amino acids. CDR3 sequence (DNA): TGTGCCAGCTCAACCACGGAGTCTACTGAAGCTTTCTTT. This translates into CASSTTESTEAFF.

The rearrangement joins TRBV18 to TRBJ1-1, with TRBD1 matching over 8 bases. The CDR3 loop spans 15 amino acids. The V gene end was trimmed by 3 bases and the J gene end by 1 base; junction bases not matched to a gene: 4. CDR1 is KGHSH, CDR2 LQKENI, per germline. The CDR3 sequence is CASSPQGAPNTEAFF. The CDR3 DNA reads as TGTGCCAGCTCACCTCAGGGGGCGCCGAACACTGAAGCTTTCTTT. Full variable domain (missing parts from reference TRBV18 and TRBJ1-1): NAGVMQNPRHLVRRRGQEARLRCSPMKGHSHVYWYRQLPEEGLKFMVYLQKENIIDESGMPKERFSAEFPKEGPSILRIQQVVRGDSAAYFCASSPQGAPNTEAFFGQGTRLTVV.

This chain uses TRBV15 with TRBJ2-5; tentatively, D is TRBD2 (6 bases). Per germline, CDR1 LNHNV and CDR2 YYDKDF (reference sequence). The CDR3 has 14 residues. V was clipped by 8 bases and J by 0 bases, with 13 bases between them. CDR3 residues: CATRGGENQETQYF. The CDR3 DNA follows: TGTGCCACCCGGGGCGGGGAAAACCAAGAGACCCAGTACTTC. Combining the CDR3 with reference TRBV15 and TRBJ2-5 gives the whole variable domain DAMVIQNPRYQVTQFGKPVTLSCSQTLNHNVMYWYQQKSSQAPKLLFHYYDKDFNNEADTPDNFQSRRPNTSFCFLDIRSPGLGDTAMYLCATRGGENQETQYFGPGTRLLVL.

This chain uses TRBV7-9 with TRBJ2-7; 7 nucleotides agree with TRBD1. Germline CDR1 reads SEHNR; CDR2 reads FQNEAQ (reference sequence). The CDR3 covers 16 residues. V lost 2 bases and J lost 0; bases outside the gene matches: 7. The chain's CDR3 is CASSLTGTAISYEQYF. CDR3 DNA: TGTGCCAGCAGCTTAACTGGGACAGCGATCTCCTACGAGCAGTACTTC. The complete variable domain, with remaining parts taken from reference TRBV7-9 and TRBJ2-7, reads DTGVSQNPRHKITKRGQNVTFRCDPISEHNRLYWYRQTLGQGPEFLTYFQNEAQLEKSRLLSDRFSAERPKGSFSTLEIQRTEQGDSAMYLCASSLTGTAISYEQYFGPGTRLTVT.

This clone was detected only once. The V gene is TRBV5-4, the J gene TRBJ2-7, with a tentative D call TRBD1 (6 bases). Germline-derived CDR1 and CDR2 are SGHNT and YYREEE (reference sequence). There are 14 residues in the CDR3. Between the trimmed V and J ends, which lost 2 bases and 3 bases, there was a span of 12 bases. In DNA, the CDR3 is TGTGCCAGCAGCTTAAAAACACAGGGCTACGAGCAGTACTTC. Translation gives CASSLKTQGYEQYF.

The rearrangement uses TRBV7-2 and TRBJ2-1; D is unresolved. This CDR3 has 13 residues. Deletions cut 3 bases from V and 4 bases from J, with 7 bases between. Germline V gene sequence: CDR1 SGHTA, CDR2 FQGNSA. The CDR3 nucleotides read TGTGCCAGCAGCTTCAGAATATACAATGAGCAGTTCTTC. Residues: CASSFRIYNEQFF.

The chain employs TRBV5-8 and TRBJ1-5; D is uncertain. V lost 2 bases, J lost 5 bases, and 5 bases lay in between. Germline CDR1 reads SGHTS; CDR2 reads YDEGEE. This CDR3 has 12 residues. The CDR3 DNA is TGTGCCAGCAGCTTTGTCGATCAGCCCCAGCATTTT. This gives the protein CASSFVDQPQHF.

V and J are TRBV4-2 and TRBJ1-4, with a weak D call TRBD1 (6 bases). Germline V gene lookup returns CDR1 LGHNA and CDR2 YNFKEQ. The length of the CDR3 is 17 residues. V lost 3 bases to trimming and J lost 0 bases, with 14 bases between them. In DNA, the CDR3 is TGTGCCAGCAGCCAGACAGACAGGACCTCAACTAATGAAAAACTGTTTTTT. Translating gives CASSQTDRTSTNEKLFF.

The CDR3 bases are TGCAGCGTTGAGGACAGTCGCTACGAGCAGTACTTC. This gives the protein CSVEDSRYEQYF. The rearrangement joins TRBV29-1 to TRBJ2-7; a possible D gene is TRBD1 (6 bases). The CDR3 totals 12 residues. The germline V gene has CDR1 SQVTM and CDR2 ANQGSEA. V dropped 3 bases and J dropped 3 bases, with 9 bases sitting between them.

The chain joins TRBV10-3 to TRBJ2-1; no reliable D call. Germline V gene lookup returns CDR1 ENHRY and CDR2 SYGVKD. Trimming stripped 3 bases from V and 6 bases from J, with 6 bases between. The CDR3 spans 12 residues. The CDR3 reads CAISDPVNEQFF. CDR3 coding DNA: TGTGCCATCAGTGATCCCGTCAATGAGCAGTTCTTC.

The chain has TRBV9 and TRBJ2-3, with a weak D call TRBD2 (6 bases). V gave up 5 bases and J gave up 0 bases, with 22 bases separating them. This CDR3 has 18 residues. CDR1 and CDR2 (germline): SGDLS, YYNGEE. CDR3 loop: CASRSNPGDPVSTDTQYF. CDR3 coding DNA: TGTGCCAGCAGATCCAACCCGGGGGACCCAGTTAGCACAGATACGCAGTATTTT.

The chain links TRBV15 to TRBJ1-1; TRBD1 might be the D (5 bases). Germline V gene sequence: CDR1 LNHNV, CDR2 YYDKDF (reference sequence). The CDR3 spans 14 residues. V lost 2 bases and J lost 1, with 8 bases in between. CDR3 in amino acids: CATSRRGQNTEAFF. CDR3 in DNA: TGTGCCACCAGCAGACGTGGACAGAACACTGAAGCTTTCTTT.

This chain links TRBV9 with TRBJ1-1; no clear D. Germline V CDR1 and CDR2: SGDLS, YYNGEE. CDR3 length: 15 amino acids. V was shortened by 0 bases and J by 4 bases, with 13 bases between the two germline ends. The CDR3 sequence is CASSVAEGYFTEAFF. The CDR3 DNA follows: TGTGCCAGCAGCGTAGCTGAGGGATATTTCACTGAAGCTTTCTTT.

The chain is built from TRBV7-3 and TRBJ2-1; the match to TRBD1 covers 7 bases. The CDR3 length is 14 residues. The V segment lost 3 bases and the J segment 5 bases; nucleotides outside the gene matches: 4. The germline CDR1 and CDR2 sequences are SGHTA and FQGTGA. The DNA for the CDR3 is TGTGCCAGCAGCTTGACAGGGCCCCACAATGAGCAGTTCTTC. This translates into CASSLTGPHNEQFF.

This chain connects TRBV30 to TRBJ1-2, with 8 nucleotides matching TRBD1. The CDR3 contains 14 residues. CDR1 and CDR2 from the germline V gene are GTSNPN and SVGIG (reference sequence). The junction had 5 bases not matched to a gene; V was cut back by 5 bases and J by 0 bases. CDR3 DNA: TGTGCCTGGGGACAGGGATTAGCTAACTATGGCTACACCTTC. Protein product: CAWGQGLANYGYTF.

The CDR3 loop reads CASSSTGGPTDTQYF. DNA for the CDR3: TGTGCCAGCAGCTCCACCGGGGGACCCACAGATACGCAGTATTTT. This chain links TRBV7-9 with TRBJ2-3, with D possibly being TRBD2 (6 bases). The CDR3 runs to 15 residues. CDR1 and CDR2 from the germline V gene are SEHNR and FQNEAQ (reference sequence). V gave up 4 bases and J gave up 2 bases, with 13 bases separating them.

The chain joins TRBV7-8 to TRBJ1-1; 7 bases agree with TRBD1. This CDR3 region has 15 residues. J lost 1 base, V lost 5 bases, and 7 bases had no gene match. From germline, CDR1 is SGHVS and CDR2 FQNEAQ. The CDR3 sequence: CASSPRTGKNTEAFF. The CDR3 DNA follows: TGTGCCAGCAGCCCTCGGACAGGAAAGAACACTGAAGCTTTCTTT.

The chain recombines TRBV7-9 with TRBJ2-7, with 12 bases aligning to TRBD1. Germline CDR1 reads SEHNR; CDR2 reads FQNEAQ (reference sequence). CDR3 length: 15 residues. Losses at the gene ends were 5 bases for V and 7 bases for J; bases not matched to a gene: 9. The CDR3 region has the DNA TGTGCCAGCAGCGCCCCGGGACAGGGGGCTTGGGAGCAGTACTTC. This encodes CASSAPGQGAWEQYF. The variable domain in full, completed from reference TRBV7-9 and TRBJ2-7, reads DTGVSQNPRHKITKRGQNVTFRCDPISEHNRLYWYRQTLGQGPEFLTYFQNEAQLEKSRLLSDRFSAERPKGSFSTLEIQRTEQGDSAMYLCASSAPGQGAWEQYFGPGTRLTVT.

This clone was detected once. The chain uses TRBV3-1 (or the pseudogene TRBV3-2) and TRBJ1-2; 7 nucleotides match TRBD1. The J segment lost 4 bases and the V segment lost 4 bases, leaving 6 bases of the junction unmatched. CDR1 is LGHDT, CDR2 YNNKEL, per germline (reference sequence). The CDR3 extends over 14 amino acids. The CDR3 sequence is CASSLRGTPYGYTF. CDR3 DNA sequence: TGTGCCAGCAGCCTCAGGGGGACCCCCTATGGCTACACCTTC.

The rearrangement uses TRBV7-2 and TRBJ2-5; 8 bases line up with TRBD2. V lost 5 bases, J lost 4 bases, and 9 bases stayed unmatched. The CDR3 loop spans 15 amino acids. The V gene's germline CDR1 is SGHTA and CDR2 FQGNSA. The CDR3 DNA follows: TGTGCCAGCAGCCACCCCACGGCGGGGGGAGAGACCCAGTACTTC. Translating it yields CASSHPTAGGETQYF.

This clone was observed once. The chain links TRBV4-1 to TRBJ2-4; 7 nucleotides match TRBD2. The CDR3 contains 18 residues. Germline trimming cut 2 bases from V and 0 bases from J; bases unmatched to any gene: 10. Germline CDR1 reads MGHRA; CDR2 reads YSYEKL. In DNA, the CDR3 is TGCGCCAGCAGCCAACGGGAGGAGGCGGGCCTAGCCAAAAACATTCAGTACTTC. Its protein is CASSQREEAGLAKNIQYF.

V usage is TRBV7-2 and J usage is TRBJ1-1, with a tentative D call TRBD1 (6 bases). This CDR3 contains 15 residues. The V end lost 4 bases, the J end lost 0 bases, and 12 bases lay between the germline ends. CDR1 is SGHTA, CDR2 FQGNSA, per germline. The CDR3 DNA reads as TGTGCCAGCAGCTGGGGACACCTGATGAACACTGAAGCTTTCTTT. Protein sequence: CASSWGHLMNTEAFF.

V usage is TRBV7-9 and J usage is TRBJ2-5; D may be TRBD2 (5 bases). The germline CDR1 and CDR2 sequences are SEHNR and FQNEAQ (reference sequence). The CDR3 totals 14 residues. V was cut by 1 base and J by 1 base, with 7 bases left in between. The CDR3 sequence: CASSLEAGQETQYF. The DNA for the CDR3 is TGTGCCAGCAGCTTAGAGGCGGGCCAAGAGACCCAGTACTTC.

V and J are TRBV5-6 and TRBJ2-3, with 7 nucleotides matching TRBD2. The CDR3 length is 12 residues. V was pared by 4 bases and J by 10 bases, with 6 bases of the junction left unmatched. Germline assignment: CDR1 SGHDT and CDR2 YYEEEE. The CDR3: CASSPGLVPQYF. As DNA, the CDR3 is TGTGCCAGCAGCCCCGGACTAGTTCCGCAGTATTTT.

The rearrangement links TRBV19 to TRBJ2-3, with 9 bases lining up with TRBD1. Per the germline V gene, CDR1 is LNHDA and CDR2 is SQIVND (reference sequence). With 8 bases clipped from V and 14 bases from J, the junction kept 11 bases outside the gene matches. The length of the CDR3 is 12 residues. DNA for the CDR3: TGTGCCAGTCAATCGACAGGGGGTATAGCGTATTTT. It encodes CASQSTGGIAYF.

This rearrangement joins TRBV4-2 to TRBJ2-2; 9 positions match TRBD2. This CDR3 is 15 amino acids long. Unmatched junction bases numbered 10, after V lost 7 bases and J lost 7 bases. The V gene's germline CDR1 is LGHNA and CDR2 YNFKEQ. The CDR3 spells CASTNLRGGVGELFF. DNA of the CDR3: TGTGCCAGCACTAACCTGCGGGGGGGCGTCGGGGAGCTGTTTTTT.

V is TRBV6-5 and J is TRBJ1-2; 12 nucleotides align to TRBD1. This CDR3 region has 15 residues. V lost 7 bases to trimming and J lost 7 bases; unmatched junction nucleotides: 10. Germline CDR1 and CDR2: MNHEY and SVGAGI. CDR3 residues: CASTPSGTGGFGYTF. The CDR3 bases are TGTGCCAGCACCCCCTCCGGGACAGGGGGCTTTGGCTACACCTTC.